The rows below give T cell receptor beta chains drawn from one sample of a study of T cells in localized non-small cell lung cancer. Generated by immunoSEQ multiplex PCR, the TCRdb table keeps only in-frame clones and is missing some. The sample contains 70,000 or so clones, around 85% of which appear only once. The sequenced sample was peripheral blood, obtained before any cancer treatment. The receptor set was obtained from an older female donor with stage I lung adenocarcinoma. Each CDR3 is given without its conserved first and last residue. The order of the fields is CDR3 protein, V gene.

CDR3: ASSSRTSGGAHQETQY
V: TRBV11-3

CDR3: ASSQDYEGVGGYT
V: TRBV4-3

CDR3: ASSQGAYGYT
V: TRBV4-2

CDR3: ASSFRAGRSPDYEQY
V: TRBV5-1

CDR3: ASTPSTPSSYNEQF
V: TRBV28

CDR3: ASSSDPRGNQPQH
V: TRBV9

CDR3: ASSFGGRTDTQY
V: TRBV11-3

CDR3: ASSIPGVNTGELF
V: TRBV19

CDR3: ASTWDRNYGYT
V: TRBV6-6

CDR3: ASSFSGSYPYEQY
V: TRBV11-2

CDR3: ASSIASGFSYNEQF
V: TRBV11-2

CDR3: ASSPRSGGTNTGELF
V: TRBV18

CDR3: ASSLEGLVYNEQF
V: TRBV7-9

CDR3: ASSFISGNEKLF
V: TRBV28

CDR3: ATTGTDYGYT
V: TRBV6-6

CDR3: ASSYHGGEAF
V: TRBV6-6

CDR3: ASSLEETQY
V: TRBV5-1

CDR3: AISEGHPLETQY
V: TRBV10-3

CDR3: ASSFGLREQETQY
V: TRBV7-6

CDR3: ASSMSPQSGTEAF
V: TRBV19

CDR3: ASSYSGASNQPQH
V: TRBV6-5

CDR3: ASSSVLGSGGPNEQF
V: TRBV19

CDR3: ASSQPAYHLGNA
V: TRBV7-9

CDR3: ASTQQATPLYNEQF
V: TRBV7-8

CDR3: ASSLHRGSYT
V: TRBV5-6

CDR3: ASSVAGTHPNEQF
V: TRBV9

CDR3: ASSPAGGYNEQF
V: TRBV10-2

CDR3: ASSPEGGSYNEQF
V: TRBV5-1

CDR3: ASTTGVRVETQY
V: TRBV6-6

CDR3: ATKPGPRTNSGANVLT
V: TRBV15

CDR3: ATSRATANYGYT
V: TRBV15

CDR3: ASRGTTNEQF
V: TRBV5-1

CDR3: ASSELGEGTDTQY
V: TRBV25-1

CDR3: ASSPSPGQGRSSYEQY
V: TRBV28

CDR3: ASSRQTSGGANNEQF
V: TRBV5-1

CDR3: ASSLGPGGPNTQY
V: TRBV5-1

CDR3: ATRGRGTYNEQF
V: TRBV15

CDR3: ASSPDRDETQY
V: TRBV7-7

CDR3: ASSEGLLNTEAF
V: TRBV5-1

CDR3: ASSPGTGGPYEQY
V: TRBV18

CDR3: AQKWGTGRNTEAF
V: TRBV5-3

CDR3: ASSLDSHSATNEKLF
V: TRBV5-5

CDR3: ASSMDGGRWAQY
V: TRBV5-1

CDR3: ASSWGLAGGADTQY
V: TRBV27

CDR3: ASSLRGPNTEAF
V: TRBV7-6

CDR3: SAEQVDEQY
V: TRBV20-1

CDR3: ASSEVWGIQETQY
V: TRBV6-1

CDR3: ASSHRQGNQETQY
V: TRBV4-3

CDR3: ASSEGTVSFYGYT
V: TRBV6-1